Listed below are T cell receptor beta chains from one sample, sequenced in a study of tumor-infiltrating lymphocytes in primary liver carcinoma. TCRdb reanalysed the multiplex PCR reads using MiXCR and keeps one entry per CDR3 protein. Here the sample spans about 310,000 distinct CDR3 sequences, 45% to 70% being singletons. Sequences were obtained from peripheral blood. These receptors all stem from a woman aged 25-40 years with primary liver carcinoma and hepatitis B virus infection. Each CDR3 is given with its conserved first and last residue. Each record gives: J gene, D gene, clone size, V gene, CDR3 protein, CDR3 DNA. D genes are given only for firm matches. Size is omitted from some rows. Given values are once, few, many or a class for expanded clones.

J: TRBJ1-5; D: .; size: .; V: TRBV11-2; CDR3: CASSLAYNESQHF; DNA: TGTGCCAGCAGCTTAGCTTACAATGAGTCCCAGCATTTT
J: TRBJ2-1; D: .; size: .; V: TRBV28; CDR3: CASRSNYDEQFF; DNA: TGTGCCAGCAGGTCAAATTACGATGAGCAGTTCTTC
J: TRBJ1-2; D: .; size: .; V: TRBV12-3/TRBV12-4; CDR3: CASSPENFCGYTF; DNA: TGTGCCAGCAGTCCGGAGAACTTTTGTGGCTACACCTTC
J: TRBJ2-5; D: TRBD1; size: many; V: TRBV14; CDR3: CASSLQGSETQYF; DNA: TGTGCCAGCAGCTTACAGGGGTCGGAGACCCAGTACTTC
J: TRBJ2-7; D: .; size: .; V: TRBV5-1; CDR3: CASSFEGITYEQHF; DNA: TGCGCCAGCAGCTTTGAAGGGATCACCTACGAGCAGCACTTC
J: TRBJ2-7; D: .; size: .; V: TRBV7-9; CDR3: CASSRNRVGDYEQHF; DNA: TGTGCCAGCAGCCGAAACAGGGTAGGGGACTACGAGCAGCACTTC
J: TRBJ1-1; D: .; size: .; V: TRBV11-2; CDR3: CASGWGENTEAFF; DNA: TGTGCCAGCGGCTGGGGAGAGAACACTGAAGCTTTTTTT
J: TRBJ1-2; D: TRBD1; size: once; V: TRBV7-9; CDR3: CASSLATDRGAGYTF; DNA: TGTGCCAGCAGCTTAGCCACGGACAGGGGCGCTGGCTACACCTTC
J: TRBJ2-1; D: .; size: .; V: TRBV29-1; CDR3: CSAQETVNEQFF; DNA: TGCAGCGCTCAAGAGACAGTCAATGAGCAGTTCTTC
J: TRBJ1-4; D: .; size: .; V: TRBV29-1; CDR3: CSVFLTGREKLFF; DNA: TGCAGCGTTTTTCTGACAGGACGAGAAAAACTGTTTTTT
J: TRBJ1-5; D: TRBD1; size: many; V: TRBV5-6; CDR3: CASSRDRGRQPQHF; DNA: TGTGCCAGCAGTCGGGACAGGGGAAGACAGCCCCAGCATTTT
J: TRBJ2-7; D: .; size: .; V: TRBV9; CDR3: CASSVGGSDYELYF; DNA: TGTGCCAGCAGCGTAGGGGGGTCGGACTACGAGCTGTACTTC
J: TRBJ2-5; D: .; size: few; V: TRBV12-3/TRBV12-4; CDR3: CAIQQGSETQYF; DNA: TGTGCCATCCAACAGGGCTCGGAGACCCAGTACTTC
J: TRBJ2-1; D: TRBD2; size: .; V: TRBV11-2; CDR3: CASSYPRGVAGWNEQFF; DNA: TGTGCCAGCAGCTACCCCAGAGGGGTAGCGGGATGGAATGAGCAGTTCTTC
J: TRBJ2-5; D: .; size: .; V: TRBV6-5; CDR3: CASSQGGFQETQYF; DNA: TGTGCCAGCAGCCAAGGGGGGTTTCAAGAGACTCAGTACTTC
J: TRBJ2-7; D: .; size: many; V: TRBV6-2/TRBV6-3; CDR3: CASSSPVGEQYF; DNA: TGTGCCAGCAGTTCACCCGTTGGGGAGCAGTACTTC
J: TRBJ2-7; D: .; size: .; V: TRBV6-5; CDR3: CASSYKDGNSYEQYF; DNA: TGTGCCAGCAGTTACAAGGATGGCAACTCCTACGAGCAGTACTTC
J: TRBJ2-3; D: TRBD2; size: .; V: TRBV11-3; CDR3: CASSSRLARGDTQYF; DNA: TGTGCCAGCAGCTCTAGACTAGCAAGAGGAGATACGCAGTATTTT
J: TRBJ2-5; D: TRBD1; size: .; V: TRBV28; CDR3: CASSSGQATETQHF; DNA: TGTGCCAGCAGTTCGGGACAGGCCACAGAGACCCAGCACTTC
J: TRBJ2-1; D: TRBD1; size: .; V: TRBV4-1; CDR3: CASSHDPGQGQNEQFF; DNA: TGCGCCAGCAGCCATGATCCGGGACAGGGGCAGAATGAGCAGTTCTTC
J: TRBJ1-3; D: .; size: once; V: TRBV28; CDR3: CASREHSSGNTIYF; DNA: TGTGCCAGCCGTGAGCATTCCTCTGGAAACACCATATATTTT
J: TRBJ1-5; D: .; size: .; V: TRBV21-1; CDR3: CASSKAIRAGGNQPQHF; DNA: TGTGCCAGCAGCAAAGCGATCCGGGCAGGAGGCAATCAGCCCCAGCATTTT
J: TRBJ2-1; D: TRBD1; size: many; V: TRBV29-1; CDR3: CSAMDRLSYNEQFF; DNA: TGCAGCGCCATGGACAGGCTCTCCTACAATGAGCAGTTCTTC
J: TRBJ2-7; D: TRBD1; size: .; V: TRBV7-9; CDR3: CASGLTGQSYEQYF; DNA: TGTGCCAGCGGACTCACGGGACAGAGCTACGAGCAGTACTTC
J: TRBJ2-7; D: .; size: few; V: TRBV28; CDR3: CASSITREQYF; DNA: TGTGCCAGCAGTATCACTAGAGAGCAGTACTTC
J: TRBJ2-3; D: TRBD2; size: many; V: TRBV11-2; CDR3: CASSILEGGPSDTQYF; DNA: TGTGCCAGCAGCATCCTAGAGGGAGGGCCATCAGATACGCAGTATTTT
J: TRBJ2-5; D: TRBD2; size: many; V: TRBV11-2; CDR3: CASSSGTSGMVETQYF; DNA: TGTGCCAGCAGCTCCGGGACTAGCGGGATGGTGGAGACCCAGTACTTC
J: TRBJ2-1; D: TRBD2; size: once; V: TRBV11-2; CDR3: CTSSLGASGGYNEQFF; DNA: TGTACCAGCAGCTTAGGGGCTAGCGGGGGGTACAATGAGCAGTTCTTC
J: TRBJ2-2; D: TRBD1; size: few; V: TRBV12-3/TRBV12-4; CDR3: CASSYRGLDTGELFF; DNA: TGTGCCAGCAGTTACAGGGGGCTGGACACCGGGGAGCTGTTTTTT
J: TRBJ2-3; D: .; size: .; V: TRBV5-4; CDR3: CANSFSADTQYF; DNA: TGTGCCAACAGCTTTTCGGCGGATACACAGTATTTT
J: TRBJ2-1; D: TRBD2; size: .; V: TRBV4-1; CDR3: CASSLVSGRATHEQFF; DNA: TGCGCCAGCAGCCTAGTTAGCGGGAGGGCAACCCATGAGCAGTTCTTC
J: TRBJ1-2; D: .; size: .; V: TRBV10-2; CDR3: CASQTDSYGYTF; DNA: TGCGCCAGTCAGACAGATTCCTATGGCTACACCTTC
J: TRBJ1-5; D: .; size: .; V: TRBV6-2/TRBV6-3; CDR3: CASSPGPPGQPQHF; DNA: TGTGCCAGCAGTCCTGGGCCCCCAGGGCAGCCCCAGCATTTT
J: TRBJ2-4; D: .; size: many; V: TRBV11-2; CDR3: CASRPPQGTIQYF; DNA: TGTGCCAGCAGGCCACCCCAGGGGACCATTCAGTACTTC
J: TRBJ2-1; D: .; size: .; V: TRBV11-3; CDR3: CAGSLALRGEKFF; DNA: TGTGCCGGCAGTTTAGCCCTTCGTGGTGAGAAGTTCTTC
J: TRBJ2-1; D: .; size: .; V: TRBV10-2; CDR3: CVSSDAGNEQFF; DNA: TGCGTCAGCAGTGATGCCGGGAATGAGCAGTTCTTC
J: TRBJ2-5; D: .; size: .; V: TRBV30; CDR3: CAAAVGETQYF; DNA: TGTGCTGCGGCGGTGGGGGAGACCCAGTACTTC
J: TRBJ2-1; D: .; size: medium-sized; V: TRBV11-2; CDR3: CASSLEETYNEQFF; DNA: TGTGCCAGCAGCTTAGAGGAAACCTACAATGAGCAGTTCTTC
J: TRBJ1-1; D: .; size: .; V: TRBV6-5; CDR3: CASSTTNTEAFF; DNA: TGTGCCAGCAGTACTACGAACACTGAGGCTTTCTTT
J: TRBJ1-1; D: TRBD1; size: .; V: TRBV5-5; CDR3: CASTLSTGGTEAFF; DNA: TGTGCCAGCACCCTATCCACAGGGGGTACTGAAGCTTTCTTT